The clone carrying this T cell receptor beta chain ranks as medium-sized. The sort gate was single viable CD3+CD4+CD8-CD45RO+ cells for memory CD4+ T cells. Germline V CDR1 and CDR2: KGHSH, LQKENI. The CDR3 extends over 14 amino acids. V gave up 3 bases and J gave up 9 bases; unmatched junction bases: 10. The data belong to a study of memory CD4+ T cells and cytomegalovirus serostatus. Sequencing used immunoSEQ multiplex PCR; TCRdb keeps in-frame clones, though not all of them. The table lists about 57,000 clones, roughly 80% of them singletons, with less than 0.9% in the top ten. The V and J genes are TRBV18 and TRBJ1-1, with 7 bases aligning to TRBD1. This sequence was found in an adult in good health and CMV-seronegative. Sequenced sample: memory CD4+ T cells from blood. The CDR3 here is CASSPARQGAKAFF. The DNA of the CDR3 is TGTGCCAGCTCACCGGCTAGACAGGGAGCCAAAGCTTTCTTT.